The source of this T cell receptor beta chain is a study of blood T cell repertoires in COVID-19. Looking at the study overall: The cDNA or gDNA used as material had been derived from T cells, B-cell-depleted T cells, or PBMCs.

Adults between about 18 and 95 years of age took part from approximately 24 US areas. Membership in each cohort depended on participant-reported clinical history. V dropped 5 bases and J dropped 4 bases, with 17 bases sitting between them. The CDR3 is 15 residues long. CDR1 is LNHDA and CDR2 is SQIVND in the germline V gene (reference sequence). The method was immunoSEQ multiplex PCR; TCRdb's version includes in-frame clones alone and lacks a portion of them. The sample contains 100,000 to 150,000 clones, about 80% of which appear only once. The sample comprised PBMCs or T cells enriched from blood (not recorded which). The sequence was collected from a man in his forties or fifties with acute COVID-19. The V gene is TRBV19, the J gene TRBJ1-2; D may be TRBD1 (5 bases). CDR3 DNA: TGTGCCAGTAGTTTGCGCCGGGACTCTACCTATGGCTACACCTTC. It translates to CASSLRRDSTYGYTF.